These 7 T cell receptor beta chains were all obtained from the same sample, sequenced in a study of T cells in Graves' hyperthyroidism and ophthalmopathy (dated by TCRdb to between 2018 and 2020). Libraries came from multiplex PCR. The sequencing machine was an Illumina HiSeq 2000. Amplification of TCR beta CDR3 regions was carried out from RNA transcripts. For the first round of RT-PCR on the TCR CDR3, the HTBI primer set was used together with the Qiagen OneStep RT-PCR kit. The raw public reads went through TCRdb reprocessing: fastp at Q25, MiXCR clone calling, in-frame beta chains kept. Rows are combined by CDR3 protein, so each entry shows the most common genes and DNA. This sample is represented by about 640,000 distinct CDR3 sequences; around 21% of them were singletons. Of the sample, roughly a third is held by the ten largest clones. The sequencing sample was made of blood. The receptor set was obtained from a man aged 30 to 45 with Graves' ophthalmopathy.

The gene calls are TRBV20-1 and TRBJ2-3; 12 positions match TRBD2. Germline V gene data show CDR1 as DFQATT and CDR2 as SNEGSKA (reference sequence). The CDR3 is 16 residues long. V dropped 5 bases and J dropped 0; count of bases not matched to a gene: 6. CDR3 DNA: TGCAGTGCTCCCCGGACTAGCGGGACTAGCACAGATACGCAGTATTTT. Translation: CSAPRTSGTSTDTQYF.

The chain joins TRBV9 to TRBJ2-2, with D possibly matching TRBD2 (6 bases). CDR3 size: 15 residues. Germline values: CDR1 SGDLS, CDR2 YYNGEE. V shed 3 bases and J shed 4 bases, with 13 bases lying between them. Here the CDR3 reads CASSGGLASTGELFF. In nucleotides, the CDR3 is TGTGCCAGCAGCGGTGGGCTAGCGAGCACCGGGGAGCTGTTTTTT.

This CDR3 reads CASSSGASGAGSEQFF. CDR3 DNA sequence: TGTGCCAGCAGCTCAGGGGCTAGCGGGGCGGGGAGTGAGCAGTTCTTC. J is TRBJ2-1 and V is TRBV7-9; TRBD2 agrees at 9 bases. Germline loops: CDR1 SEHNR, CDR2 FQNEAQ (reference sequence). The CDR3 extends over 16 amino acids. Losses at the gene ends were 4 bases for V and 9 bases for J; bases not matched to a gene: 13.

A few counts support this clonotype. The chain has TRBV25-1 and TRBJ1-5; D perhaps matches TRBD1 (6 bases). V shed 1 base and J shed 2 bases, with 27 bases lying between them. This CDR3 has 21 residues. The germline gives CDR1 MGHDK, CDR2 SYGVNS. The CDR3: CASSEFWSHCFGGARNQPQHF. The CDR3, as DNA: TGTGCCAGCAGTGAATTTTGGTCCCATTGTTTTGGGGGGGCTCGCAATCAGCCCCAGCATTTT.

The chain recombines TRBV12-3 or TRBV12-4 with TRBJ1-5; D remains ambiguous. There are 15 residues in the CDR3. Trimming removed 3 bases at V and 5 bases at J, with 14 bases between. The CDR3 nucleotides read TGTGCCAGCAGTTTCACGAGTCCCCCGGATCAGCCCCAGCATTTT. It translates to CASSFTSPPDQPQHF.

This clonotype came up many times. The CDR3: CASSPPGEKLFF. DNA for the CDR3: TGTGCCAGCAGCCCGCCGGGAGAAAAACTGTTTTTT. This chain joins TRBV7-8 and TRBJ1-4; no clear D. This CDR3 has 12 amino acids. The V end was cut by 5 bases, the J end by 8 bases, with 9 bases between. Germline V CDR1 and CDR2: SGHVS, FQNEAQ.

The V and J genes are TRBV6-1 and TRBJ1-5; the D is unclear. Germline assignment: CDR1 MNHNS and CDR2 SASEGT. Between the trimmed V and J ends, which lost 6 bases and 1 base, there was a span of 19 bases. This CDR3 comprises 17 residues. CDR3 sequence: CASSHSWGGGSNQPQHF. DNA for the CDR3: TGTGCCAGCAGCCATTCGTGGGGTGGAGGAAGCAATCAGCCCCAGCATTTT.